The TCR beta chain under discussion was sequenced for a study of control samples from healthy donors and cancer patients. The V end lost 3 bases, the J end lost 5 bases, and 3 bases lay between the germline ends. The V gene's germline CDR1 is SGHRS and CDR2 YFSETQ. The length of the CDR3 is 11 residues. This clone was seen a few times. This table comes from immunoSEQ multiplex PCR, and its TCRdb copy is limited to in-frame clones, with some not included. Of about 410,000 clones listed, roughly 90% are singletons. The sample comprised PBMCs. The clonotype comes from a man aged 35-49 years with head and neck cancer. The chain combines TRBV5-1 with TRBJ2-1; D unclear. CDR3 sequence (DNA): TGCGCCAGCAGCTCACACAATGAGCAGTTCTTC. It is translated as CASSSHNEQFF.